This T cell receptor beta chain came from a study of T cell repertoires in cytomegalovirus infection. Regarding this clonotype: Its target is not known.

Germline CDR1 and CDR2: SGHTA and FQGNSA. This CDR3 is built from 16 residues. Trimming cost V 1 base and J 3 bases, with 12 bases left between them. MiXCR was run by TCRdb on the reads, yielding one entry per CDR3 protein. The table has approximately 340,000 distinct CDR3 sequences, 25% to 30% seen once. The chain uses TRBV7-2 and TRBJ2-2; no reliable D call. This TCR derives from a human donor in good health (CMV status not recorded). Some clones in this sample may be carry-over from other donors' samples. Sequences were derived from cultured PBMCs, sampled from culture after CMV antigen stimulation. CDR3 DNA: TGTGCCAGCAGCTTAGTGGGAACCAGAGACACCGGGGAGCTGTTTTTT. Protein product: CASSLVGTRDTGELFF.